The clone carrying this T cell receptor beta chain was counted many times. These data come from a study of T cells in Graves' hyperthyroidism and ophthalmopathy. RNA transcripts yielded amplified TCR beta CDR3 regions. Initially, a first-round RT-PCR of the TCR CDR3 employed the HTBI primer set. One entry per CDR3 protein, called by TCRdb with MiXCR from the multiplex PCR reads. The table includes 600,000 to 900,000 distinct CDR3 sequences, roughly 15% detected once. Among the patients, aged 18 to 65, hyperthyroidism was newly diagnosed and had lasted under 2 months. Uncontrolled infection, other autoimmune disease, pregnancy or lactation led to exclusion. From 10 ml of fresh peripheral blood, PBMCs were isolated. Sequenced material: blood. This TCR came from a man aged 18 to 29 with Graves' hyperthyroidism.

The CDR3 region has the DNA TGTGCCAGCAGCTCGACAGGGGTGCTCACCGGGGAGCTGTTTTTT. Translated, it gives CASSSTGVLTGELFF. The chain joins TRBV7-2 to TRBJ2-2, with TRBD1 matching 8 bases. V was clipped by 4 bases and J by 4 bases; unmatched bases: 5. CDR3 length: 15 residues. The germline gives CDR1 SGHTA, CDR2 FQGNSA.